The T cell receptor (beta chain) under discussion was sequenced for a study of CD8+CD57+ T cells in acquired aplastic anemia. The overall study: The DNA of sorted CD4+ and CD8+ cells averaged 3.2 ug.

This clonotype was found a few times. Germline lookup yields CDR1 KGHDR and CDR2 SFDVKD. The CDR3 consists of 14 residues. The germline V and J ends were trimmed by 3 bases and 5 bases, with 13 bases remaining between them. Genomic DNA, serving as template, underwent TCR beta VDJ and CDR3 profiling. From the reads, TCRdb called clonotypes with MiXCR, one entry per CDR3 protein. The sample includes 35,000 to 45,000 distinct CDR3 sequences, roughly 65% seen only once; the top ten take 20% to 30%. The genes are TRBV24-1 and TRBJ2-7, with D tentatively TRBD2 (6 bases). Specimen: sorted CD4+, CD8+, or CD8+CD57+ T cells (not recorded which) from PBMCs. The clonotype comes from a human donor in good health, serving as a control. The chain's CDR3 is CATSDPTREDEQYF. CDR3 DNA sequence: TGTGCCACCAGTGATCCGACGAGGGAGGACGAGCAGTACTTC.